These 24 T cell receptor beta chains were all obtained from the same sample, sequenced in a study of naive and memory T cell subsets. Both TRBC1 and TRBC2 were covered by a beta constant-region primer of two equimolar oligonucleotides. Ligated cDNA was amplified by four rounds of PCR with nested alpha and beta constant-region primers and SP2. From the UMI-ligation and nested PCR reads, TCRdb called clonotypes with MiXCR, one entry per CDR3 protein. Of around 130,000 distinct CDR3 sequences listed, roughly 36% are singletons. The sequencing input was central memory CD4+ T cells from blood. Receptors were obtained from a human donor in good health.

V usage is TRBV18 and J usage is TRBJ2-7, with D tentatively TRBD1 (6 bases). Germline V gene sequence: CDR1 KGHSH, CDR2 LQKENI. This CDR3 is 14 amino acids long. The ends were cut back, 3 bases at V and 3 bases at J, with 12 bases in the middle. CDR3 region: CASSPTGQVYEQYF. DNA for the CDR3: TGTGCCAGCTCACCGACGGGACAAGTCTACGAGCAGTACTTC.

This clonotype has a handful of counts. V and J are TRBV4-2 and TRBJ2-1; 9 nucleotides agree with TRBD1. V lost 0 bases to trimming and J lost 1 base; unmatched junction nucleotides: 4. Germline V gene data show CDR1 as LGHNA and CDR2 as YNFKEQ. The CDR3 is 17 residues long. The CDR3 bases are TGTGCCAGCAGCCAAGATGGGACAGGGAAATCCTACAATGAGCAGTTCTTC. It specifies CASSQDGTGKSYNEQFF.

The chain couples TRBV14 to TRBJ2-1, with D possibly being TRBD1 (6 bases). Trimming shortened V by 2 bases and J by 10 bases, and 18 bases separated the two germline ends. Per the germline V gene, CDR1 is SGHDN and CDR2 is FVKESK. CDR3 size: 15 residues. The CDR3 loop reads CASSQSLLGGREQFF. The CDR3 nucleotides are TGTGCCAGCAGCCAATCCCTACTAGGGGGAAGGGAGCAGTTCTTC.

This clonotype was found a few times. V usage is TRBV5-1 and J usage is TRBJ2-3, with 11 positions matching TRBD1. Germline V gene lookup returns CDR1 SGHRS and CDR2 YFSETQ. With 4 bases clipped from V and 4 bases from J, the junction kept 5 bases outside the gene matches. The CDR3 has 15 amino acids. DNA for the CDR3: TGCGCCAGCAGCACCGGGACAGGGGGATCAGATACGCAGTATTTT. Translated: CASSTGTGGSDTQYF.

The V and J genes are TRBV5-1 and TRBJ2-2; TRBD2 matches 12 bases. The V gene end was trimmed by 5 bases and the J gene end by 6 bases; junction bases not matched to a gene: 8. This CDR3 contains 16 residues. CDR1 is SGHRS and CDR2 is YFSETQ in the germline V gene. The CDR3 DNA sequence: TGCGCCAGCAGTGGGCTACTAGCGGGAGGTCCCGGGGAGCTGTTTTTT. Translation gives CASSGLLAGGPGELFF. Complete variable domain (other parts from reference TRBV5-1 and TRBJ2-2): KAGVTQTPRYLIKTRGQQVTLSCSPISGHRSVSWYQQTPGQGLQFLFEYFSETQRNKGNFPGRFSGRQFSNSRSEMNVSTLELGDSALYLCASSGLLAGGPGELFFGEGSRLTVL.

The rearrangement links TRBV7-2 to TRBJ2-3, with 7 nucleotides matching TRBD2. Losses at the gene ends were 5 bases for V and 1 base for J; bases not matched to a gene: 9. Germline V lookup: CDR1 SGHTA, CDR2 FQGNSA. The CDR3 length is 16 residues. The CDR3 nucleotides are TGTGCCAGCAGCCCTGACGGCGGGGGAGGCACAGATACGCAGTATTTT. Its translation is CASSPDGGGGTDTQYF.

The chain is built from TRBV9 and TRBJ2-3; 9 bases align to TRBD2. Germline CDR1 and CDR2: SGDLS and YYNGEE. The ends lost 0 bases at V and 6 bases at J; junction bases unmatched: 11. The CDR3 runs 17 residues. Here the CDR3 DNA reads TGTGCCAGCAGCGTAGCTCCCGGACTAGCGAGAAGGGATACGCAGTATTTT. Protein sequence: CASSVAPGLARRDTQYF.

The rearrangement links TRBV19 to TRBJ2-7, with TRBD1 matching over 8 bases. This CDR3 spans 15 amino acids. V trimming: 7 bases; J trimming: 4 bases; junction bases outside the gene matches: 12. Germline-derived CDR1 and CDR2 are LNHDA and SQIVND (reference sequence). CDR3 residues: CASKHHGTGSYEQYF. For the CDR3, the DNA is TGTGCCAGTAAGCATCATGGGACAGGATCATACGAGCAGTACTTC.

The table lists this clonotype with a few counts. Written as DNA, the CDR3 is TGCAGTGCTAGCCCCACCGGGACGGCGAACACCGGGGAGCTGTTTTTT. It translates to CSASPTGTANTGELFF. The chain combines TRBV20-1 with TRBJ2-2; D possibly uses TRBD1 or TRBD2 (5 bases each). Deletions cut 3 bases from V and 0 bases from J, with 14 bases between. Per the germline V gene, CDR1 is DFQATT and CDR2 is SNEGSKA (reference sequence). The CDR3 consists of 16 residues.

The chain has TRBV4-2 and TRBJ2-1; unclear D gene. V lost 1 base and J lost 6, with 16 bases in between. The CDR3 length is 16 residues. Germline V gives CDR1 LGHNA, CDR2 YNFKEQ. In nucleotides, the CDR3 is TGTGCCAGCAGCCAAGGGGTGGGCTTTAGTCGCAATGAGCAGTTCTTC. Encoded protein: CASSQGVGFSRNEQFF.

The CDR3 nucleotides read TGTGCCAGCAGACTGGGGGCTAGCGGGAACACAGATACGCAGTATTTT. Translated: CASRLGASGNTDTQYF. V is TRBV7-6 and J is TRBJ2-3; 9 bases match TRBD2. The germline CDR1 and CDR2 sequences are SGHVS and FNYEAQ. The V segment lost 6 bases and the J segment 2 bases; nucleotides outside the gene matches: 9. CDR3 length: 16 residues.

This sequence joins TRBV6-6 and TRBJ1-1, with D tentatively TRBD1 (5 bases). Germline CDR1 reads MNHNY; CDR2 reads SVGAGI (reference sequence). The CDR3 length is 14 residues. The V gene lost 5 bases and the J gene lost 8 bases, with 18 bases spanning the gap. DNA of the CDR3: TGTGCCAGCAGTCTAGACTCAGGGTTGAGAGAAGCTTTCTTT. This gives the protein CASSLDSGLREAFF.

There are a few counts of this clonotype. This CDR3 is CASSPTGTGSWVAKNIQYF. The DNA of the CDR3 is TGTGCCAGCAGCCCAACCGGGACAGGGTCTTGGGTAGCCAAAAACATTCAGTACTTC. V is TRBV7-2 and J is TRBJ2-4, with 9 bases that match TRBD1. There are 19 residues in the CDR3. The V gene end was trimmed by 5 bases and the J gene end by 0 bases; junction bases not matched to a gene: 14. Germline V gene sequence: CDR1 SGHTA, CDR2 FQGNSA. Complete variable domain (other parts from reference TRBV7-2 and TRBJ2-4): GAGVSQSPSNKVTEKGKDVELRCDPISGHTALYWYRQSLGQGLEFLIYFQGNSAPDKSGLPSDRFSAERTGGSVSTLTIQRTQQEDSAVYLCASSPTGTGSWVAKNIQYFGAGTRLSVL.

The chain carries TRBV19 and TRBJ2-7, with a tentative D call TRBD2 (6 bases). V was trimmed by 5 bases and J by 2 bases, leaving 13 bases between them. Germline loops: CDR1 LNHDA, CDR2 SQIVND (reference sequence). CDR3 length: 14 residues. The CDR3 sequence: CASSGGDGPYEQYF. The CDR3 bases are TGTGCCAGTAGTGGAGGGGACGGACCCTACGAGCAGTACTTC.

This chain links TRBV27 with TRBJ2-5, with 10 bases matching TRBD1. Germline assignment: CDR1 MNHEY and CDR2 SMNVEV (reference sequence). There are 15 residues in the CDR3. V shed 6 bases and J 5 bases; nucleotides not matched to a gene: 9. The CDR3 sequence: CASSRGQGYRETQYF. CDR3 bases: TGTGCCAGCAGCCGGGGACAGGGGTATCGGGAGACCCAGTACTTC.

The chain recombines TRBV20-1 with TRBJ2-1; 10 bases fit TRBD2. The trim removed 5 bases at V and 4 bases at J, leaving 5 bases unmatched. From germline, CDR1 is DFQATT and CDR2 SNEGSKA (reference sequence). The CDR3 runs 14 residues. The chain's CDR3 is CSAPSGRVYNEQFF. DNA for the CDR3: TGCAGTGCTCCTAGCGGGAGAGTTTACAATGAGCAGTTCTTC.

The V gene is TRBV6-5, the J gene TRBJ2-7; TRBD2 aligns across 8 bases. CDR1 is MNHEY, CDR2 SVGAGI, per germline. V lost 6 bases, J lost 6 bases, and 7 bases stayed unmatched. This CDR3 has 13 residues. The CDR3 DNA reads TGTGCCAGCAGCCCAGCGGGAGCGAGCGAGCAGTACTTC. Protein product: CASSPAGASEQYF.

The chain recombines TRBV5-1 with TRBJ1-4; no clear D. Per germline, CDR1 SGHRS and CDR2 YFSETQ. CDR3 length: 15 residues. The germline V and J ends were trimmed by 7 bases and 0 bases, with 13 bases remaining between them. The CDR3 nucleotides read TGCGCCAGCGATACCGGGGATTCAACTAATGAAAAACTGTTTTTT. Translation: CASDTGDSTNEKLFF.

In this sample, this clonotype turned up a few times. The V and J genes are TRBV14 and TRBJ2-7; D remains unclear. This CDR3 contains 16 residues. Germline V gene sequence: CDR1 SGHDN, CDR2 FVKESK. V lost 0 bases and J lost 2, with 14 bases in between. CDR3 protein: CASSQDLTSRTYEQYF. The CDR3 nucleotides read TGTGCCAGCAGCCAAGATCTGACTTCCCGGACCTACGAGCAGTACTTC.

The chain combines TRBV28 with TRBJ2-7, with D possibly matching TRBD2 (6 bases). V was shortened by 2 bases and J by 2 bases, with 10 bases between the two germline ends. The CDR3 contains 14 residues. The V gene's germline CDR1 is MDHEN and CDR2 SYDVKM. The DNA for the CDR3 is TGTGCCAGCAGTTTAGACGGGAGCGCCTACGAGCAGTACTTC. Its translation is CASSLDGSAYEQYF.

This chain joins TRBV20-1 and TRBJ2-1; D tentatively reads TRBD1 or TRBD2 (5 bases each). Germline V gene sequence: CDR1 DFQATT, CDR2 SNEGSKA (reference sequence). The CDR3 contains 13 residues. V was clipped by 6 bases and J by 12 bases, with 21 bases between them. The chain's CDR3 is CSAGQNSLRGQFF. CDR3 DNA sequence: TGCAGTGCCGGACAAAACTCCCTACGGGGGCAGTTCTTC.

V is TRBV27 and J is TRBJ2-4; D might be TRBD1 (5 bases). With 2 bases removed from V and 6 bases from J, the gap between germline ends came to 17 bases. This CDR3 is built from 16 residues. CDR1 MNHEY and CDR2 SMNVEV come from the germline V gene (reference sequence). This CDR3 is CASSLAAVPRGNIQYF. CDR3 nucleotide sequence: TGTGCCAGCAGTTTAGCGGCGGTCCCTAGGGGAAACATTCAGTACTTC.

The DNA for the CDR3 is TGTGCCAGCAGCTTAGGAAGGGTCGGGGCTGAAGCTTTCTTT. This sequence encodes CASSLGRVGAEAFF. This sequence joins TRBV7-9 and TRBJ1-1; no reliable D call. Germline V CDR1 and CDR2: SEHNR, FQNEAQ (reference sequence). V lost 1 base and J lost 6, with 12 bases in between. The CDR3 runs 14 residues.

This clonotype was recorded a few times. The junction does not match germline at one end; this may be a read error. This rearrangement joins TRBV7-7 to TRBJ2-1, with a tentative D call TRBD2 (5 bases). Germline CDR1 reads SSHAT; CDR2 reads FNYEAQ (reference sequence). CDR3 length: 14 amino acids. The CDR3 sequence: CASSLGLASDEQFF. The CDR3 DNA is TGTGCTAGCAGCTTAGGGCTAGCCTCGGATGAGCAGTTCTTC.